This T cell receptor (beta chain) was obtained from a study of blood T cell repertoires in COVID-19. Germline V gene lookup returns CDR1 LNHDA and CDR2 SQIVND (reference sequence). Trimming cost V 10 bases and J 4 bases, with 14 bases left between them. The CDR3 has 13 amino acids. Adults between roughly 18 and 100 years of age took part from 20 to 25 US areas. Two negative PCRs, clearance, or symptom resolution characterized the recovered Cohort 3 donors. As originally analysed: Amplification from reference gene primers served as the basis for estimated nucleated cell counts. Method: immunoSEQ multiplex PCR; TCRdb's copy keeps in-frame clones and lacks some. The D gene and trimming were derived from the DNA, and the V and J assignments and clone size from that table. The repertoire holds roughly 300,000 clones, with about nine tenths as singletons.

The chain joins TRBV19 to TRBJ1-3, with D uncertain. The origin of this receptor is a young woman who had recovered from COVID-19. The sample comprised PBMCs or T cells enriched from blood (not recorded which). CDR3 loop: CATMTGGGNTIYF. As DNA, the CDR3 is TGTGCCACCATGACGGGAGGCGGAAACACCATATATTTT.